Reported below is one TCR beta chain. Its antigen is not known. This record belongs to a study of post-analysis software for immune sequencing data. Study findings and constraints: Controls' normalized Chao1 diversity significantly exceeded that of multiple sclerosis patients. Elevated frequency relative to controls characterized four or five TRBV segments in patients, TRBV5-6, TRBV5-1 and TRBV20-1 among them.

TCR beta cDNA libraries had unique molecular identifiers. Around 460,000 cDNA molecules came from approximately 1 to 10 million T cells. TCRdb reanalysed the PCR reads using MiXCR and keeps one entry per CDR3 protein. The table records more than 350,000 distinct CDR3 sequences, approximately 39% of them present only once. Trimming removed 6 bases from V and 8 bases from J, with 21 bases in between. The CDR3 has 14 residues. CDR1 SQVTM and CDR2 ANQGSEA come from the germline V gene. The TCR originated in a girl aged 2 to 9 with multiple sclerosis. The material sequenced was blood. The rearrangement uses TRBV29-1 and TRBJ2-3, with D possibly matching TRBD2 (6 bases). DNA of the CDR3: TGCAGCGTAGACCCGGGAGAAGGGCCCGGTACGCAGTATTTT. It is translated as CSVDPGEGPGTQYF.